This TCR beta chain was recorded in a study of OX40 agonist ivuxolimab in advanced cancers. Study-level background: The mean age was approximately 60 years, ranging from about 20 to 90, with 80% to 85% of participants male. General study results and limits: Partly responding patients at 0.1-3.0 mg/kg showed some of the smallest clonal expansion. At 0.1 to 3.0 mg/kg and by week 6, clonal expansion occurred in CD4+ and CD8+ blood T cells. Relative to CD4+, CD8+ T cells held more expanded clones on average.

As regards this clone: Its target is unknown.

Measured with immunoSEQ multiplex PCR; TCRdb has only the in-frame clones, and not every one. The table has 94,000 or so clones, approximately 80% seen once. The CDR3 extends over 15 amino acids. From germline, CDR1 is MNHNY and CDR2 SVGAGI (reference sequence). The ends lost 5 bases at V and 4 bases at J; junction bases unmatched: 8. The chain couples TRBV6-6 to TRBJ2-3; 8 nucleotides agree with TRBD1. The receptor comes from an adult with an advanced solid tumor such as melanoma, head and neck, liver or kidney cancer. The sample was CD4+ or CD8+ T cells sorted from blood, taken in a trial of the OX40 agonist ivuxolimab. As DNA, the CDR3 is TGTGCCAGCAGTCCTCTCAGGGGGCGGGCAGATACGCAGTATTTT. This encodes CASSPLRGRADTQYF.